The T cell receptor (beta chain) under discussion was sequenced for a study of T cell responses to AZD1222 COVID-19 vaccine. Trimming left V 3 bases short and J 1 base short, with 6 bases between. The CDR3 contains 12 residues. Germline assignment: CDR1 DFQATT and CDR2 SNEGSKA (reference sequence). Here immunoSEQ multiplex PCR was the method, and the copy in TCRdb shows in-frame clones only, minus some. The sample holds more than 100,000 clones; around 94% are singletons and the top ten take 1.7%. Of note for this clone: Antigen specificity is unknown.

General study findings and limits: Recipients of AZD1222 seropositive at baseline numbered only 5 to 7. The donor group comprised mostly white British people and more females; the analysis possibly underestimated clonal diversity. Epitopes outside B.1.351 and B.1.1.7 mutated regions reportedly drew nearly half of spike TCRs. Sampling that yielded the repertoires occurred only after the peak T cell response.

This chain joins TRBV20-1 and TRBJ1-1; D unresolved. The sequence came from an adult in good health. The source was peripheral blood, collected on day 0 of AZD1222 vaccination. Here the CDR3 DNA reads TGCAGTGCTAGTCCAGCGAACACTGAAGCTTTCTTT. Translated: CSASPANTEAFF.